The 20 T cell receptor beta chains reported below all come from one sample, sequenced in a study of blood T cell repertoires in COVID-19. Repertoires were generated with immunoSEQ multiplex PCR, while TCRdb's copy carries only in-frame clones and drops some. Of around 190,000 clones in the sample, 80% to 90% were seen once. Sequencing input: peripheral blood. These receptors were taken from a man younger than 30 who had recovered from COVID-19.

V usage is TRBV7-9 and J usage is TRBJ1-1, with D unclear. This CDR3 is 16 amino acids long. Germline CDR1 reads SEHNR; CDR2 reads FQNEAQ (reference sequence). V was cut by 3 bases and J by 4 bases, with 18 bases left in between. The CDR3 DNA sequence: TGTGCCAGCAGCTTGCCGGGAGCCCCCGCGGGCACTGAAGCTTTCTTT. Protein: CASSLPGAPAGTEAFF.

This chain links TRBV28 with TRBJ2-4; TRBD1 might be the D (6 bases). V gave up 6 bases and J gave up 0 bases, with 15 bases separating them. Germline lookup yields CDR1 MDHEN and CDR2 SYDVKM. The length of the CDR3 is 16 residues. CDR3 nucleotides: TGTGCCAGCAGGGGGTGGGACACTCTAGCCAAAAACATTCAGTACTTC. This translates into CASRGWDTLAKNIQYF.

The CDR3 here is CASSVTGDNQPQHF. Written as DNA, the CDR3 is TGTGCCAGCAGCGTAACAGGGGACAATCAGCCCCAGCATTTT. The genes are TRBV9 and TRBJ1-5, with 7 nucleotides matching TRBD1. This CDR3 contains 14 residues. From germline, CDR1 is SGDLS and CDR2 YYNGEE. Trimming removed 1 base from V and 3 bases from J; junction bases left unmatched: 1.

The rearrangement links TRBV19 to TRBJ2-1, with 10 positions matching TRBD1. Germline CDR1 LNHDA, CDR2 SQIVND (reference sequence). CDR3 length: 15 amino acids. V shed 10 bases and J 4 bases; nucleotides not matched to a gene: 10. This CDR3 reads CATRAGTGVYNEQFF. The CDR3 DNA reads as TGTGCCACGAGGGCCGGGACAGGGGTATACAATGAGCAGTTCTTC.

Of note for this clone: Other DNA sequences in the same sample also yield this CDR3. The chain couples TRBV9 to TRBJ2-1; possible D gene TRBD1, 5 bases. With 2 bases removed from V and 0 bases from J, the gap between germline ends came to 9 bases. Germline assignment: CDR1 SGDLS and CDR2 YYNGEE. This CDR3 has 15 amino acids. CDR3 bases: TGTGCCAGCAGCGTGGGGCTGAGCTCCTACAATGAGCAGTTCTTC. The encoded protein is CASSVGLSSYNEQFF.

The J gene is TRBJ2-1, the V gene TRBV5-1, with 10 bases fitting TRBD2. CDR1 is SGHRS and CDR2 is YFSETQ in the germline V gene. V lost 0 bases, J lost 8 bases, and 5 bases stayed unmatched. This CDR3 comprises 15 residues. CDR3 coding DNA: TGCGCCAGCAGCTTGGCGGCTAGCGGGAGCGATGAGCAGTTCTTC. This codes for CASSLAASGSDEQFF.

The chain recombines TRBV7-9 with TRBJ1-2; D might be TRBD1 (5 bases). This CDR3 comprises 14 residues. Germline V gene sequence: CDR1 SEHNR, CDR2 FQNEAQ (reference sequence). Trimming removed 6 bases from V and 7 bases from J, with 18 bases in between. The CDR3 loop is CASRQAGQGLGYTF. The CDR3 DNA sequence: TGTGCCAGCAGGCAGGCTGGTCAGGGCCTTGGCTACACCTTC.

The V call is TRBV28, the J call TRBJ2-1, with TRBD2 matching 10 bases. With 5 bases clipped from V and 7 bases from J, the junction kept 11 bases outside the gene matches. The germline CDR1 and CDR2 sequences are MDHEN and SYDVKM. This CDR3 comprises 16 residues. The CDR3, as DNA: TGTGCCAGCAGTAAAGCGGGAGGGCCCGGTTTAAATGAGCAGTTCTTC. The encoded protein is CASSKAGGPGLNEQFF.

This clone was counted once. The chain employs TRBV5-5 and TRBJ2-4; a weak D match, TRBD1 (5 bases). V was trimmed by 3 bases and J by 2 bases, leaving 18 bases between them. This CDR3 spans 17 amino acids. Germline-derived CDR1 and CDR2 are SGHKS and YYEKEE (reference sequence). The CDR3 loop is CASSWGRDLGSKNIQYF. The CDR3 DNA is TGTGCCAGCAGCTGGGGCAGGGATTTGGGGTCCAAAAACATTCAGTACTTC.

The chain recombines TRBV28 with TRBJ2-1; 7 bases match TRBD2. CDR3 size: 15 residues. Germline CDR1 MDHEN, CDR2 SYDVKM. Trimming removed 6 bases from V and 9 bases from J; junction bases left unmatched: 14. CDR3 protein: CASSPSGIPLGEQFF. The DNA of the CDR3 is TGTGCCAGCAGCCCCAGCGGGATCCCCCTCGGTGAGCAGTTCTTC.

V and J are TRBV7-9 and TRBJ1-1, with 9 bases fitting TRBD1. V dropped 2 bases and J dropped 5; count of bases not matched to a gene: 6. This CDR3 spans 15 amino acids. CDR1 and CDR2 from the germline V gene are SEHNR and FQNEAQ (reference sequence). This CDR3 reads CASSLRTGVRTEAFF. DNA of the CDR3: TGTGCCAGCAGCTTAAGGACAGGGGTGCGGACTGAAGCTTTCTTT.

The J gene is TRBJ2-1, the V gene TRBV18; 7 bases match TRBD1. The length of the CDR3 is 15 residues. Per the germline V gene, CDR1 is KGHSH and CDR2 is LQKENI. V lost 1 base to trimming and J lost 7 bases; unmatched junction nucleotides: 7. In nucleotides, the CDR3 is TGTGCCAGCTCACCACAGGGGGCGCGGTTAAATGAGCAGTTCTTC. It encodes CASSPQGARLNEQFF. Full variable domain (outside the CDR3, taken from reference TRBV18 and TRBJ2-1): NAGVMQNPRHLVRRRGQEARLRCSPMKGHSHVYWYRQLPEEGLKFMVYLQKENIIDESGMPKERFSAEFPKEGPSILRIQQVVRGDSAAYFCASSPQGARLNEQFFGPGTRLTVL.

V gene TRBV28 combines with J gene TRBJ1-5; D is unclear. Germline values: CDR1 MDHEN, CDR2 SYDVKM. The CDR3 is 13 amino acids. Between the trimmed V and J ends, which lost 2 bases and 8 bases, there was a span of 10 bases. The CDR3 DNA sequence: TGTGCCAGCAGTTTAACCGGGAGCGAGCCCCAGCATTTT. Protein sequence: CASSLTGSEPQHF.

This rearrangement joins TRBV28 to TRBJ1-4; weak D call: TRBD1 (6 bases). The CDR3 length is 13 residues. Germline V gene lookup returns CDR1 MDHEN and CDR2 SYDVKM. Trimming took 6 bases from V and 3 from J, leaving 8 bases between them. In nucleotides, the CDR3 is TGTGCCAGCAGGAACAGGGCTAATGAAAAACTGTTTTTT. Translating it yields CASRNRANEKLFF.

The chain carries TRBV5-8 and TRBJ1-5; perhaps TRBD1 as D (5 bases). Germline CDR1 reads SGHTS; CDR2 reads YDEGEE. V lost 1 base and J 1 base, leaving 15 bases between the germline ends. The CDR3 length is 17 residues. CDR3 nucleotides: TGTGCCAGCAGCTTGCTGGGGTGGGGCGCCAGCAATCAGCCCCAGCATTTT. Protein sequence: CASSLLGWGASNQPQHF.

The chain employs TRBV12-3 or TRBV12-4 and TRBJ1-1; the D is unclear. This CDR3 is built from 11 residues. The V gene lost 1 base and the J gene lost 11 bases, with 8 bases spanning the gap. The CDR3 DNA reads as TGTGCCAGCAGTTTAGGTCGGGTGGCTTTCTTT. It encodes CASSLGRVAFF.

V gene TRBV7-9 combines with J gene TRBJ2-3, with 13 bases aligning to TRBD2. The germline V gene encodes CDR1 SEHNR and CDR2 FQNEAQ (reference sequence). The CDR3 extends over 17 amino acids. V lost 2 bases to trimming and J lost 1 base; unmatched junction nucleotides: 3. The chain's CDR3 is CASSLPTSGRGTDTQYF. DNA for the CDR3: TGTGCCAGCAGCTTACCCACTAGCGGGAGGGGCACAGATACGCAGTATTTT.

The chain joins TRBV5-1 to TRBJ1-3; weak D call: TRBD1 (6 bases). Trimming took off 3 bases at V and 4 bases at J, with 17 bases between the two ends. Germline V lookup: CDR1 SGHRS, CDR2 YFSETQ. The CDR3 has 16 amino acids. The CDR3 reads CASSSQGIGEGNTIYF. The CDR3 DNA reads as TGCGCCAGCAGCTCGCAGGGGATTGGAGAAGGAAACACCATATATTTT.

The V gene is TRBV20-1, the J gene TRBJ2-1; D is unresolved. V was pared by 4 bases and J by 10 bases, with 8 bases between. The germline CDR1 and CDR2 sequences are DFQATT and SNEGSKA (reference sequence). This CDR3 spans 10 amino acids. The CDR3 DNA follows: TGCAGTGCTAAGAGCTGGGAGCAGTTCTTC. This translates into CSAKSWEQFF.

The chain links TRBV7-2 to TRBJ2-2; possibly TRBD2 for D (6 bases). The CDR3 loop spans 14 amino acids. Looked up from germline, CDR1 is SGHTA and CDR2 is FQGNSA. V was cut by 1 base and J by 7 bases, with 10 bases left in between. CDR3 in DNA: TGTGCCAGCAGCTTAGACGGGGGAATCGGGGAGCTGTTTTTT. Translating it yields CASSLDGGIGELFF.